This passage covers 10 T cell receptor beta chains from one sample sequenced in a study of OX40 agonist ivuxolimab in advanced cancers. Sequenced by immunoSEQ multiplex PCR; TCRdb stores in-frame clones only, minus some. This sample has roughly 100,000 clones, with 84% found just once. This material consisted of CD4+ or CD8+ T cells sorted from blood, taken in a trial of the OX40 agonist ivuxolimab. Receptor source: an adult with an advanced solid tumor such as melanoma, head and neck, liver or kidney cancer.

The J gene is TRBJ2-7, the V gene TRBV28, with D possibly TRBD1 on 6 matching bases. Per the germline V gene, CDR1 is MDHEN and CDR2 is SYDVKM. The CDR3 length is 14 residues. Deletions cut 5 bases from V and 4 bases from J, with 15 bases between. CDR3 in amino acids: CASSPPDRAYEQYV. CDR3 nucleotides: TGTGCCAGCAGTCCCCCGGACAGAGCTTACGAGCAGTACGTC.

The sample holds a few counts of this clone. The rearrangement links TRBV19 to TRBJ2-1; no clear D. In germline, CDR1 is LNHDA, CDR2 SQIVND (reference sequence). V shed 5 bases and J shed 5 bases, with 7 bases lying between them. The CDR3 contains 12 residues. The CDR3 region is CASSAVNNEQFF. CDR3 DNA sequence: TGTGCCAGTAGTGCAGTTAACAATGAGCAGTTCTTC. Looking up the rest from reference TRBV19 and TRBJ2-1 gives the full variable domain: DGGITQSPKYLFRKEGQNVTLSCEQNLNHDAMYWYRQDPGQGLRLIYYSQIVNDFQKGDIAEGYSVSREKKESFPLTVTSAQKNPTAFYLCASSAVNNEQFFGPGTRLTVL.

The chain employs TRBV12-5 and TRBJ2-2; D unclear. V lost 0 bases, J lost 1 base, and 3 bases lay in between. This CDR3 is built from 14 residues. The germline CDR1 and CDR2 sequences are LGHNT and FRNRAP. CDR3 sequence: CASGLVQNTGELFF. The CDR3 DNA follows: TGTGCTAGTGGTTTGGTACAGAACACCGGGGAGCTGTTTTTT.

The chain has TRBV15 and TRBJ2-7; no clear D gene. The CDR3 is made up of 16 amino acids. From germline, CDR1 is LNHNV and CDR2 YYDKDF (reference sequence). V was clipped by 0 bases and J by 2 bases, with 14 bases between them. The CDR3 region is CATSRDHSALPYEQYF. CDR3 in DNA: TGTGCCACCAGCAGAGATCATTCAGCTTTGCCCTACGAGCAGTACTTC.

As DNA, the CDR3 is TGTGCCAGCAGCGCGACAGGGATCGGGGAGACCCAGTACTTC. It specifies CASSATGIGETQYF. This rearrangement joins TRBV7-7 to TRBJ2-5, with TRBD1 matching over 7 bases. The CDR3 is made up of 14 amino acids. Germline trimming cut 5 bases from V and 5 bases from J; bases unmatched to any gene: 8. CDR1 is SSHAT and CDR2 is FNYEAQ in the germline V gene (reference sequence).

This chain connects TRBV6-4 to TRBJ2-3, with 10 bases identical to TRBD2. The ends lost 5 bases at V and 2 bases at J; junction bases unmatched: 4. CDR1 MRHNA and CDR2 SNTAGT come from the germline V gene. This CDR3 has 15 residues. The CDR3 DNA reads TGTGCCAGCAGTCTTAGCGGGGGGTCCACAGATACGCAGTATTTT. It yields the protein CASSLSGGSTDTQYF.

The chain carries TRBV4-1 and TRBJ1-4; 9 nucleotides agree with TRBD1. Germline CDR1 is MGHRA and CDR2 is YSYEKL. With 2 bases clipped from V and 8 bases from J, the junction kept 6 bases outside the gene matches. The CDR3 extends over 15 amino acids. The CDR3 sequence is CASSQRDRAAEKLFF. CDR3 in DNA: TGCGCCAGCAGCCAACGGGACAGGGCGGCGGAAAAACTGTTTTTT.

The rearrangement joins TRBV19 to TRBJ1-2; D is undetermined. CDR3 length: 14 amino acids. CDR1 is LNHDA and CDR2 is SQIVND in the germline V gene (reference sequence). The ends were cut back, 3 bases at V and 6 bases at J, with 14 bases in the middle. The CDR3: CASSIVRPTDGYTF. The CDR3 DNA reads as TGTGCCAGTAGTATTGTCAGGCCCACGGATGGCTACACCTTC.

The chain has TRBV14 and TRBJ2-1; D might be TRBD2 (5 bases). The ends were cut back, 0 bases at V and 5 bases at J, with 11 bases in the middle. Germline V gene data show CDR1 as SGHDN and CDR2 as FVKESK. The CDR3 length is 15 residues. The chain's CDR3 is CASSQEGRKNNEQFF. The CDR3 DNA is TGTGCCAGCAGCCAAGAAGGGAGAAAAAACAATGAGCAGTTCTTC.

The J gene is TRBJ2-7, the V gene TRBV21-1; the D call in the table, TRBD1, was not verified against the DNA. TRBV21-1 is marked as a pseudogene. This CDR3 is built from 16 residues. DNA for the CDR3: TGTGCCAGCAGCAAGCAACAGACAGGAAACTCCTACGAGCAGTACTTC. As protein: CASSKQQTGNSYEQYF.